The source of this T cell receptor beta chain is a study of regulatory T cells in long-lasting Graves disease. Whole-study findings and limits: Persistent Graves' patients showed less TCR diversity than newly diagnosed patients showed.

In building TCR beta libraries, iRepertoire HTBI primers were used together with Arm-PCR of CDR3 regions. TCRdb used MiXCR to reprocess the multiplex PCR reads, holding one entry per CDR3 protein. The sample carries about 560,000 distinct CDR3 sequences, 15% to 20% recorded once. The length of the CDR3 is 19 residues. Germline V gene sequence: CDR1 SGDLS, CDR2 YYNGEE. V lost 0 bases to trimming and J lost 0 bases; unmatched junction nucleotides: 8. The sample's time point: newly diagnosed GD, antithyroid drugs for less than 3 months. The authors made the TCR library using RNA they extracted from PBMCs. This clonotype has only a few counts. The target antigen is unknown. This sample was shared with a second study, whose subject was T cells in Graves' hyperthyroidism and ophthalmopathy.

The sample in question was peripheral blood mononuclear cells (PBMCs), obtained at new diagnosis, from a patient treated with antithyroid drugs. The sequence was obtained from a man aged 18-30 years with Graves disease. This chain uses TRBV9 with TRBJ2-1; 11 positions match TRBD2. CDR3 loop: CASSVDPSGRLSSYNEQFF. The CDR3, as DNA: TGTGCCAGCAGCGTAGACCCTAGCGGGAGGCTGAGCTCCTACAATGAGCAGTTCTTC.